Listed here are 23 T cell receptor beta chains from one sample, sequenced in a study of CD8 T cells in Susac syndrome. RNA totalling about 0.45 to 1 ug underwent reverse transcription with random hexamers. TCRdb redid the calling of the immunoSEQ multiplex PCR reads with MiXCR, one entry per CDR3 protein. The table has some 65,000 distinct CDR3 sequences, 90% to 95% seen once. Sequencing was carried out using CD8+ T cells from PBMCs. All receptors derive from a human donor with multiple sclerosis.

The rearrangement links TRBV29-1 to TRBJ1-4; D may be TRBD1 (5 bases). CDR3 size: 15 residues. The germline V and J ends were trimmed by 5 bases and 0 bases, with 13 bases remaining between them. The germline V gene encodes CDR1 SQVTM and CDR2 ANQGSEA. The DNA for the CDR3 is TGCAGCGTTCAGTCGACAGACACAACTAATGAAAAACTGTTTTTT. The encoded protein is CSVQSTDTTNEKLFF.

The chain links TRBV29-1 to TRBJ2-7; perhaps TRBD1 as D (6 bases). V lost 3 bases and J 6 bases, leaving 12 bases between the germline ends. This CDR3 is 12 amino acids long. The V gene's germline CDR1 is SQVTM and CDR2 ANQGSEA. This CDR3 reads CSVEGAGFEQYF. The CDR3 DNA is TGCAGCGTTGAGGGGGCAGGGTTCGAGCAGTACTTC.

The chain has TRBV6-5 and TRBJ1-5; maybe TRBD1 (5 bases). The CDR3 extends over 15 amino acids. The V and J ends lost 4 bases and 5 bases respectively, with 15 bases between them. Germline V lookup: CDR1 MNHEY, CDR2 SVGAGI. CDR3 DNA: TGTGCCAGCAGTTCACGCCAGGGATGGGATCAGCCCCAGCATTTT. Its translation: CASSSRQGWDQPQHF.

This rearrangement joins TRBV27 to TRBJ2-7, with a possible D match to TRBD2 (5 bases). CDR1 is MNHEY and CDR2 is SMNVEV in the germline V gene (reference sequence). V was shortened by 3 bases and J by 3 bases, with 15 bases between the two germline ends. This CDR3 spans 15 amino acids. CDR3 DNA sequence: TGTGCCAGCAGTTTTGGAGGTACAACCTACTACGAGCAGTACTTC. Its protein product is CASSFGGTTYYEQYF.

The chain combines TRBV12-3 or TRBV12-4 with TRBJ2-3; 8 nucleotides line up with TRBD1. V shed 7 bases, J shed 2 bases, and the junction held 8 bases outside the gene matches. The CDR3 loop spans 15 amino acids. The CDR3: CASKPGTGSTDTQYF. The CDR3 nucleotides are TGTGCCAGCAAACCCGGGACAGGCTCCACAGATACGCAGTATTTT.

The V gene is TRBV28, the J gene TRBJ2-2; D unresolved. Germline V gene data show CDR1 as MDHEN and CDR2 as SYDVKM. With 6 bases removed from V and 6 bases from J, the gap between germline ends came to 8 bases. The CDR3 runs to 12 residues. The CDR3 DNA follows: TGTGCCAGCAGAGGTTATTCCGGGGAGCTGTTTTTT. As protein: CASRGYSGELFF.

This sequence joins TRBV28 and TRBJ1-6; D unresolved. The V gene lost 4 bases and the J gene lost 10 bases, with 14 bases spanning the gap. The CDR3 length is 14 residues. Per germline, CDR1 MDHEN and CDR2 SYDVKM. This chain's CDR3 is CASSSPRNGSPLHF. Here the CDR3 DNA reads TGTGCCAGCAGTTCTCCCCGAAATGGGTCACCCCTCCACTTT.

V usage is TRBV5-1 and J usage is TRBJ2-1, with 7 bases that match TRBD2. This CDR3 region has 15 residues. V lost 1 base and J lost 8; bases outside the gene matches: 9. Germline assignment: CDR1 SGHRS and CDR2 YFSETQ. In DNA form, the CDR3 reads TGCGCCAGCAGCTTGTTGTGGGAGGGCCAGGATGAGCAGTTCTTC. The encoded protein is CASSLLWEGQDEQFF.

The V and J genes are TRBV20-1 and TRBJ2-5, with a tentative D call TRBD1 (5 bases). Trimming cost V 3 bases and J 5 bases, with 13 bases left between them. CDR1 DFQATT and CDR2 SNEGSKA come from the germline V gene (reference sequence). This CDR3 has 13 residues. CDR3 loop: CSARLLGQETQYF. CDR3 nucleotides: TGCAGTGCTAGGTTGCTGGGGCAGGAGACCCAGTACTTC.

V and J are TRBV12-3 or TRBV12-4 and TRBJ2-7; 12 positions agree with TRBD1. The CDR3 totals 15 residues. V lost 4 bases, J lost 3 bases, and 4 bases stayed unmatched. As DNA, the CDR3 is TGTGCCAGCAGTTCACGGGACAGGGGGCACTACGAGCAGTACTTC. It encodes CASSSRDRGHYEQYF.

The chain combines TRBV7-9 with TRBJ1-6, with 10 bases matching TRBD1. V trimming: 5 bases; J trimming: 11 bases; junction bases outside the gene matches: 9. Germline CDR1 reads SEHNR; CDR2 reads FQNEAQ (reference sequence). CDR3 length equals 15 residues. CDR3: CASSTTTGGIAPLHF. The CDR3 DNA is TGTGCCAGCAGCACCACGACAGGGGGCATTGCACCCCTCCACTTT.

The chain links TRBV20-1 to TRBJ2-7, with D maybe TRBD1 (6 bases). Germline V gene data show CDR1 as DFQATT and CDR2 as SNEGSKA (reference sequence). This CDR3 has 12 amino acids. Trimming pared 3 bases from V and 7 bases from J, leaving 13 bases between. CDR3 in DNA: TGCAGTGCTAGTCAGGGGACAACTGAGCAGTACTTC. It specifies CSASQGTTEQYF.

The chain has TRBV28 and TRBJ2-1, with D maybe TRBD1 (6 bases). Germline V gives CDR1 MDHEN, CDR2 SYDVKM. The CDR3 is 13 residues long. V was pared by 3 bases and J by 9 bases, with 12 bases between. CDR3 amino acids: CASSLAQGSEQFF. The DNA for the CDR3 is TGTGCCAGCAGTTTGGCACAGGGAAGTGAGCAGTTCTTC.

The V gene is TRBV27, the J gene TRBJ1-1, with D hard to call. The germline V gene encodes CDR1 MNHEY and CDR2 SMNVEV (reference sequence). There are 13 residues in the CDR3. Trimming removed 2 bases from V and 3 bases from J, with 7 bases in between. The CDR3, as DNA: TGTGCCAGCAGTTTAGGCAGGTACACTGAAGCTTTCTTT. It yields the protein CASSLGRYTEAFF.

V and J are TRBV28 and TRBJ2-7, with D uncertain. Per the germline V gene, CDR1 is MDHEN and CDR2 is SYDVKM. V gave up 7 bases and J gave up 3 bases, with 16 bases separating them. This CDR3 contains 14 residues. CDR3 sequence reads: CASMGLTNVYEQYF. CDR3 in DNA: TGTGCCAGCATGGGTCTTACGAATGTCTACGAGCAGTACTTC. The variable domain in full, with the rest retrieved from reference TRBV28 and TRBJ2-7, is DVKVTQSSRYLVKRTGEKVFLECVQDMDHENMFWYRQDPGLGLRLIYFSYDVKMKEKGDIPEGYSVSREKKERFSLILESASTNQTSMYLCASMGLTNVYEQYFGPGTRLTVT.

The rearrangement uses TRBV27 and TRBJ2-7; unclear D gene. The germline V and J ends were trimmed by 3 bases and 5 bases, with 11 bases remaining between them. Germline CDR1 and CDR2: MNHEY and SMNVEV (reference sequence). The CDR3 is 13 residues long. This CDR3 reads CASSFGPLHEQYF. The CDR3, as DNA: TGTGCCAGCAGTTTCGGCCCGCTCCACGAGCAGTACTTC.

The chain has TRBV27 and TRBJ1-2; 7 bases are shared with TRBD1. Germline V lookup: CDR1 MNHEY, CDR2 SMNVEV (reference sequence). V lost 6 bases and J lost 3; bases outside the gene matches: 10. The CDR3 contains 15 residues. CDR3 in DNA: TGTGCCAGCAGCCTAGCGGGACAGAAGTACTATGGCTACACCTTC. It encodes CASSLAGQKYYGYTF.

The chain is built from TRBV7-9 and TRBJ2-7; D may correspond to TRBD1 or TRBD2 (5 bases each). Between the trimmed V and J ends, which lost 3 bases and 6 bases, there was a span of 6 bases. The CDR3 covers 11 residues. CDR1 is SEHNR and CDR2 is FQNEAQ in the germline V gene (reference sequence). CDR3 in DNA: TGTGCCAGCAGCTTTGGGACCGAGCAGTACTTC. Translated, it gives CASSFGTEQYF.

The gene calls are TRBV15 and TRBJ2-2; D possibly corresponds to TRBD1 (5 bases). The germline V and J ends were trimmed by 1 base and 3 bases, with 9 bases remaining between them. Germline CDR1 reads LNHNV; CDR2 reads YYDKDF (reference sequence). The CDR3 extends over 15 amino acids. The CDR3: CATSRALGDTGELFF. For the CDR3, the DNA is TGTGCCACCAGCAGAGCGCTAGGGGACACCGGGGAGCTGTTTTTT.

J is TRBJ2-1 and V is TRBV28, with 9 positions matching TRBD1. The CDR3 runs to 13 residues. J gave up 14 bases and V 6 bases, and 11 bases lay outside the gene matches. In germline, CDR1 is MDHEN, CDR2 SYDVKM. The CDR3 DNA reads as TGTGCCAGCAGCCCATATAATCGGGACAGGGAGTTCTTC. It encodes CASSPYNRDREFF. Combining the CDR3 with reference TRBV28 and TRBJ2-1 gives the whole variable domain DVKVTQSSRYLVKRTGEKVFLECVQDMDHENMFWYRQDPGLGLRLIYFSYDVKMKEKGDIPEGYSVSREKKERFSLILESASTNQTSMYLCASSPYNRDREFFGPGTRLTVL.

In DNA form, the CDR3 reads TGTGCCAGCAGCTCTACCCGGGACGTCTCCTACAATGAGCAGTTCTTC. This encodes CASSSTRDVSYNEQFF. The V call is TRBV28, the J call TRBJ2-1; possibly TRBD1 or TRBD2 for D (5 bases each). This CDR3 has 16 amino acids. The V end lost 6 bases, the J end lost 0 bases, and 15 bases lay between the germline ends. Germline V gene lookup returns CDR1 MDHEN and CDR2 SYDVKM.

J is TRBJ2-7 and V is TRBV4-1; D gene ambiguous. CDR3 length: 14 residues. V was cut by 3 bases and J by 2 bases, with 11 bases left in between. Germline V CDR1 and CDR2: MGHRA, YSYEKL. The CDR3 nucleotides read TGCGCCAGCAGCCAGGTACAGAGTACCTACGAGCAGTACTTC. As protein: CASSQVQSTYEQYF.

This chain links TRBV7-9 with TRBJ1-5; the D gene is possibly TRBD1 (6 bases). The germline CDR1 and CDR2 sequences are SEHNR and FQNEAQ (reference sequence). V dropped 2 bases and J dropped 5 bases, with 13 bases sitting between them. There are 15 residues in the CDR3. CDR3 nucleotide sequence: TGTGCCAGCAGCTTAAGGGGGGGGCAGGATCAGCCCCAGCATTTT. It translates to CASSLRGGQDQPQHF.